This T cell receptor (beta chain) was captured by sequencing in a study of T cells expressing NK-cell markers. At the level of the study: Sequencing of TCR beta repertoires drew on sorted CD3+CD56+NKG2C+, CD3+CD56+NKG2C- and CD3+CD56-NKG2C+ T cells. HCMV serostatus: most of the eight sequenced donors positive, one negative.

Judged by frequency, this clonotype is medium-sized. What it recognizes is unknown. Germline CDR1 and CDR2: MNHEY and SMNVEV (reference sequence). The CDR3 has 18 amino acids. UMIs accompanied the 5'RACE template switching by which TCR beta cDNA was made. One entry per CDR3 protein, without DNA, is what TCRdb gives after re-calling the 5' RACE reads. This repertoire includes about 170 distinct CDR3 sequences. Findings and caveats of the study: About 1.0-8% of CD8+ T cells in more than 5 donors belonged to dominant NKG2C+ clonotypes.

The sequence was collected from a woman between 18 and 70 years old in good health. The V and J genes are TRBV27 and TRBJ2-1; the D gene TCRdb calls, TRBD1, cannot be checked with no DNA. Sequenced input: blood T cells: a sorted CD56 or NKG2C T cell subset, CD4+ or CD8+ T cells, or bulk PBMC T cells (not recorded which). Here the CDR3 reads CASYRWGGLSWSYNEQFF.